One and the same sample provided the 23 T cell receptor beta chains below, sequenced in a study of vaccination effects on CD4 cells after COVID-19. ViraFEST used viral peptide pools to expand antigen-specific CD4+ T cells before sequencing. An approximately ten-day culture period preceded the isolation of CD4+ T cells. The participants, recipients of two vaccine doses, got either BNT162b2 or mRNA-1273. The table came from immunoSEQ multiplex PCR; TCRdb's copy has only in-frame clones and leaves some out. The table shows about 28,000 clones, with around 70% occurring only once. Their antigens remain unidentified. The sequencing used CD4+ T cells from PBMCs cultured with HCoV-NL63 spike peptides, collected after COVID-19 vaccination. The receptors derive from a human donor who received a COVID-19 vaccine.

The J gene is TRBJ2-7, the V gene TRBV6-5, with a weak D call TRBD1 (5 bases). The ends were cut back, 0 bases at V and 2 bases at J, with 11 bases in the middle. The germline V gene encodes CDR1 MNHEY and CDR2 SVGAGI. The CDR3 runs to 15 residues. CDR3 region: CASSYSNARAYEQYF. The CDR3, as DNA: TGTGCCAGCAGTTACTCGAATGCCAGGGCCTACGAGCAGTACTTC.

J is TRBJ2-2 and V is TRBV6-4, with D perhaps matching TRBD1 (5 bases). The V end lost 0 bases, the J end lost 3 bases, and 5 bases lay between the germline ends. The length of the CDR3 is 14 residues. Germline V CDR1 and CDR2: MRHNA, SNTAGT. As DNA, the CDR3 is TGTGCCAGCAGTGACTCAGGGGACACCGGGGAGCTGTTTTTT. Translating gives CASSDSGDTGELFF.

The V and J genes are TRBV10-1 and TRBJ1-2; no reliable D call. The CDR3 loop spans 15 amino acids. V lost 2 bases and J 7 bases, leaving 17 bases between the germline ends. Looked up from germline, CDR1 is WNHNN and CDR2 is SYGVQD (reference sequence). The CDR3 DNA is TGCGCCAGCAGTGAGAACCCGGACGGGCTTGGTGGCTACACCTTC. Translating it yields CASSENPDGLGGYTF.

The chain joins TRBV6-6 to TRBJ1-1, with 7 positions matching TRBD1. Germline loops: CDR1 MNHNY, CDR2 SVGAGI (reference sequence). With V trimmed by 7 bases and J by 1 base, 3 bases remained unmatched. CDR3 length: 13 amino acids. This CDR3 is CASIGQENTEAFF. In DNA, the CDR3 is TGTGCCAGCATAGGACAGGAGAACACTGAAGCTTTCTTT.

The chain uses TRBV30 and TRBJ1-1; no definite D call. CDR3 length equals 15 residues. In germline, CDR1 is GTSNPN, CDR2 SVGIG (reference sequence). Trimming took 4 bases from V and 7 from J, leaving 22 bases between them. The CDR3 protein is CAWIGGSWVTVEAFF. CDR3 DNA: TGTGCCTGGATTGGTGGTAGCTGGGTAACGGTTGAAGCTTTCTTT.

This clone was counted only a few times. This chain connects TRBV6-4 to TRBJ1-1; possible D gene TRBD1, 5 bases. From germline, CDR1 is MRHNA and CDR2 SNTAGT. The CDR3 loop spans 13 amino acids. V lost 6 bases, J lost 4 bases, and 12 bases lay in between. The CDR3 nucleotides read TGTGCCAGCAGGCGGGACCCGACCACTGAAGCTTTCTTT. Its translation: CASRRDPTTEAFF.

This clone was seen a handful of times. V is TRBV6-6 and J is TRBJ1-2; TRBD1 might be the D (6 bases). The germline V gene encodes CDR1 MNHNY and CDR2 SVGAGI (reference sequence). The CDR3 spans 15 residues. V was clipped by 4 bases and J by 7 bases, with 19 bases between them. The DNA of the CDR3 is TGTGCCAGCAGTTCCCAGGGGTGGGGGGCGGTTGGCTACACCTTC. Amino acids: CASSSQGWGAVGYTF.

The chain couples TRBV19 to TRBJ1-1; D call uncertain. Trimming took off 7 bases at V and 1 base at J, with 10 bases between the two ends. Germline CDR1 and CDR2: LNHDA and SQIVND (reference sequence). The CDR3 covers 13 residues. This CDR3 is CASIRTRNTEAFF. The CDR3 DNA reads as TGTGCCAGTATACGGACGAGGAACACTGAAGCTTTCTTT.

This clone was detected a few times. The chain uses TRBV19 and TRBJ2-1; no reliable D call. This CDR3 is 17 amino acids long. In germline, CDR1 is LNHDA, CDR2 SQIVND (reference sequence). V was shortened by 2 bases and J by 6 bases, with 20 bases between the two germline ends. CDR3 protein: CASSIMSLKSSANEQFF. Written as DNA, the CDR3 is TGTGCCAGTAGTATAATGAGTTTGAAATCCTCGGCCAATGAGCAGTTCTTC. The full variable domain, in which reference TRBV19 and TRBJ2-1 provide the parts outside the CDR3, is DGGITQSPKYLFRKEGQNVTLSCEQNLNHDAMYWYRQDPGQGLRLIYYSQIVNDFQKGDIAEGYSVSREKKESFPLTVTSAQKNPTAFYLCASSIMSLKSSANEQFFGPGTRLTVL.

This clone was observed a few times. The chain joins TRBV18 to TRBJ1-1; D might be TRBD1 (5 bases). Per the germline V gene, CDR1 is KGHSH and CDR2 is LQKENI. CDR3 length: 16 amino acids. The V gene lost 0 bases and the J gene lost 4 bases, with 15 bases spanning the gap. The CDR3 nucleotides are TGTGCCAGCTCACCACCGCTACTTACCGGGGGCACTGAAGCTTTCTTT. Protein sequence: CASSPPLLTGGTEAFF.

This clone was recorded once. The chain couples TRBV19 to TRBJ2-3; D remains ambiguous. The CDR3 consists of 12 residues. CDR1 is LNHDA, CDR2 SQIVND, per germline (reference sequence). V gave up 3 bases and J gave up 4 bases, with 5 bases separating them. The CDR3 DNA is TGTGCCAGTAGTATTGCGGCAGATACGCAGTATTTT. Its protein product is CASSIAADTQYF.

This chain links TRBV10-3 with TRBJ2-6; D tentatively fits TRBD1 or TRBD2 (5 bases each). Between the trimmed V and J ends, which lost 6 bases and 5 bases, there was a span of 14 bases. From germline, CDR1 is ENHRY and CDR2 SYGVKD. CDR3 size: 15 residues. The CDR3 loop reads CAIRREGERANVLTF. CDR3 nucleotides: TGTGCCATCAGACGAGAAGGGGAGAGGGCCAACGTCCTGACTTTC.

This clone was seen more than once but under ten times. DNA for the CDR3: TGTGCCAGCAGCCCTTACAATCAGCCCCAGCATTTT. The encoded protein is CASSPYNQPQHF. The V call is TRBV5-8, the J call TRBJ1-5; D call uncertain. Trimming took off 4 bases at V and 3 bases at J, with 5 bases between the two ends. The length of the CDR3 is 12 residues. CDR1 SGHTS and CDR2 YDEGEE come from the germline V gene.

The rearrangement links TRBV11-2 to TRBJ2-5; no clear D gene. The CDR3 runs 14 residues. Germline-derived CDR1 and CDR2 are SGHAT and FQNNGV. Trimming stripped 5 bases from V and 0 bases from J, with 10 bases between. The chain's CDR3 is CASSRDSYQETQYF. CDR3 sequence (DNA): TGTGCCAGCAGCCGCGACTCGTACCAAGAGACCCAGTACTTC.

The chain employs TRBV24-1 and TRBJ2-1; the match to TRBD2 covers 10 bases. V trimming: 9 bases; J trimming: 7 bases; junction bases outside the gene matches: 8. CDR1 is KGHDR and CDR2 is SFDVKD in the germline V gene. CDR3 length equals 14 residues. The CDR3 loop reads CATGEGTSANEQFF. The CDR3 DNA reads TGTGCCACCGGCGAGGGGACTAGCGCGAATGAGCAGTTCTTC.

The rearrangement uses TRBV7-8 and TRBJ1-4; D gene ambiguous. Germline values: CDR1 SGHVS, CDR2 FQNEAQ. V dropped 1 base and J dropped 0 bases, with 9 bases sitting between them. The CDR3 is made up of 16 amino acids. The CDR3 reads CASSLGRFTTNEKLFF. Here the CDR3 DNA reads TGTGCCAGCAGCTTAGGCCGATTTACAACTAATGAAAAACTGTTTTTT.

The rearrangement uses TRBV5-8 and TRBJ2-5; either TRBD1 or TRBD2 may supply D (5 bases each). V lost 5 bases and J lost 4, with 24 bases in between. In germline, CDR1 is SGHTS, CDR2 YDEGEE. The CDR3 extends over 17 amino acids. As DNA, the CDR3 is TGTGCCAGCAGACTCCCGCTTACGAGGGGACGGGGAGAGACCCAGTACTTC. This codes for CASRLPLTRGRGETQYF. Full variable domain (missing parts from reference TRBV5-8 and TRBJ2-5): EAGVTQSPTHLIKTRGQQATLRCSPISGHTSVYWYQQALGLGLQFLLWYDEGEERNRGNFPPRFSGRQFPNYSSELNVNALELEDSALYLCASRLPLTRGRGETQYFGPGTRLLVL.

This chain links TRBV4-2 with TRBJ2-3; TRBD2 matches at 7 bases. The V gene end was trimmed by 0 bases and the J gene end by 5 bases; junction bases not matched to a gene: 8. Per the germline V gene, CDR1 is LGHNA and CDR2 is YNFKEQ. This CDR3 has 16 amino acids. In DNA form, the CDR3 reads TGTGCCAGCAGCCAAGATTTCGCGGGAGAACGAGATACGCAGTATTTT. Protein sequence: CASSQDFAGERDTQYF.

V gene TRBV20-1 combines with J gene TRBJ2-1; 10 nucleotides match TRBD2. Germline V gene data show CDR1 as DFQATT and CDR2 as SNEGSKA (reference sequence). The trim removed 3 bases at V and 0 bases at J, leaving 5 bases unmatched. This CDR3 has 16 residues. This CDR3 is CSASVGLAVSYNEQFF. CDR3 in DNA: TGCAGTGCTAGTGTAGGACTAGCGGTCTCCTACAATGAGCAGTTCTTC.

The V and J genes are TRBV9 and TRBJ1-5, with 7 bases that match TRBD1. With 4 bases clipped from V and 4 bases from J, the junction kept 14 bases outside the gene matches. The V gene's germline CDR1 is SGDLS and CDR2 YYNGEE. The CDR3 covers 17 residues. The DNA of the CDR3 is TGTGCCAGCAGCCCCGGCCCTCAGGGGGTCGGTAATCAGCCCCAGCATTTT. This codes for CASSPGPQGVGNQPQHF. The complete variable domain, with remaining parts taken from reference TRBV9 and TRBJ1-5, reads DSGVTQTPKHLITATGQRVTLRCSPRSGDLSVYWYQQSLDQGLQFLIQYYNGEERAKGNILERFSAQQFPDLHSELNLSSLELGDSALYFCASSPGPQGVGNQPQHFGDGTRLSIL.

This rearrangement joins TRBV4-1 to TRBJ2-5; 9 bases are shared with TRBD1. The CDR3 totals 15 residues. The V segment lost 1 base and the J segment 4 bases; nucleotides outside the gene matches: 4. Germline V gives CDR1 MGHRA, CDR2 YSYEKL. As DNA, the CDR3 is TGCGCCAGCAGCCAAGGCGGGACAGGGCGAGAGACCCAGTACTTC. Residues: CASSQGGTGRETQYF.

The CDR3 nucleotides read TGTGCCAGTAGTAAAGACCTGAACACCGGGGAGCTGTTTTTT. As protein: CASSKDLNTGELFF. The chain couples TRBV19 to TRBJ2-2; D gene ambiguous. This CDR3 region has 14 residues. V lost 4 bases to trimming and J lost 1 base, with 7 bases between them. The germline V gene has CDR1 LNHDA and CDR2 SQIVND (reference sequence).

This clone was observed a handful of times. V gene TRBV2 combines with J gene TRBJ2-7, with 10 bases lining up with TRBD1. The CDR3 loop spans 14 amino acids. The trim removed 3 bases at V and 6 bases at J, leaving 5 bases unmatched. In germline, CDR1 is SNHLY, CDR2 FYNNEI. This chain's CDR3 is CASSEVGQGIEQYF. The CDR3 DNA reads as TGTGCCAGCAGTGAGGTGGGACAGGGGATCGAGCAGTACTTC.